This T cell receptor (beta chain) was retrieved from a study of identical twins. Study-level results: Models predicted less out-of-frame TCR alpha sharing in monozygotic twins than was found. The analysis was cross-sectional rather than longitudinal within donors.

This clonotype appeared a few times. Antigen unknown. A template switching step contributed a universal primer site, while unique molecular identifiers were present in the cDNA. TCRdb analysed the 5' RACE reads with MiXCR anew, one entry per CDR3 protein. The sample lists nearly 900,000 distinct CDR3 sequences, around 12% occurring once. The germline gives CDR1 SGHAT, CDR2 FQNNGV. Unmatched junction bases numbered 20, after V lost 5 bases and J lost 1 base. This CDR3 region has 21 residues. This same sample was also part of a study on yellow fever vaccine responses in identical twins.

V is TRBV11-2 and J is TRBJ2-2; 9 bases are shared with TRBD2. The origin of this receptor is a woman between 18 and 29 years old in good health. Sequenced sample: PBMCs. The CDR3 DNA sequence: TGTGCCAGCAGCCCTCTATGGGTCTTGAGGCGGGAGGGCTTGAACACCGGGGAGCTGTTTTTT. Protein: CASSPLWVLRREGLNTGELFF.